This T cell receptor beta chain was retrieved from a study of control samples from healthy donors and cancer patients (TCRdb year 2020). In the case of this clone: Its target antigen remains unknown. Per-base qualities were not stored, and no clone one base away is much larger.

The germline V gene supplies CDR1 SGHRS and CDR2 YFSETQ. Clipping removes 4 bases from V and 1 base from J, with 6 as the unmatched junction base count. Taken from cysteine to phenylalanine, the CDR3 has 16 residues. Of the read, only the CDR3 DNA is kept; its 48 bases are in frame from base 1. The library was obtained by the immunoSEQ multiplex PCR assay. Held by TCRdb, this immuneACCESS table contains in-frame sequences only and omits some clones. Under half of the omission traces to an unresolved V gene where checked; the cause of the rest is unknown. In all, the sample holds 390,000 or so clones, and 75% to 95% of those were seen once. The ten largest clonotypes hold roughly 6.4% of the sample.

The receptor comes from a man between 35 and 55 years old with head and neck cancer. The sample consisted of PBMCs. Recombination linked TRBV5-1 to TRBJ2-2, with 8 bases matching TRBD2. The sequence in DNA is TGCGCCAGCAGCCGGCGGGGACTAGAGAACACCGGGGAGCTGTTTTTT. Its amino acids are CASSRRGLENTGELFF. Beyond the CDR3, the reference TRBV5-1 and TRBJ2-2 genes provide the residues; the full variable domain reads: KAGVTQTPRYLIKTRGQQVTLSCSPISGHRSVSWYQQTPGQGLQFLFEYFSETQRNKGNFPGRFSGRQFSNSRSEMNVSTLELGDSALYLCASSRRGLENTGELFFGEGSRLTVL.